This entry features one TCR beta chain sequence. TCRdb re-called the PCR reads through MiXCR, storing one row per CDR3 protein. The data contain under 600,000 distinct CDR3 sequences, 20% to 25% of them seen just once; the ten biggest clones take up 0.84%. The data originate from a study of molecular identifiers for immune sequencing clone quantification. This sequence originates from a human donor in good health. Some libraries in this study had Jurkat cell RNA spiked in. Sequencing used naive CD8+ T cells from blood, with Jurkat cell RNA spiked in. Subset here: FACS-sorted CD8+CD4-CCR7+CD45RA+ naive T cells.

The CDR3 protein is CAWFDTGSGANVLTF. The DNA of the CDR3 is TGTGCCTGGTTCGACACAGGGTCTGGGGCCAACGTCCTGACTTTC. The genes are TRBV30 and TRBJ2-6, with a tentative D call TRBD1 (6 bases). Germline V gives CDR1 GTSNPN, CDR2 SVGIG (reference sequence). Trimming took 5 bases from V and 1 from J, leaving 12 bases between them. The CDR3 contains 15 residues.